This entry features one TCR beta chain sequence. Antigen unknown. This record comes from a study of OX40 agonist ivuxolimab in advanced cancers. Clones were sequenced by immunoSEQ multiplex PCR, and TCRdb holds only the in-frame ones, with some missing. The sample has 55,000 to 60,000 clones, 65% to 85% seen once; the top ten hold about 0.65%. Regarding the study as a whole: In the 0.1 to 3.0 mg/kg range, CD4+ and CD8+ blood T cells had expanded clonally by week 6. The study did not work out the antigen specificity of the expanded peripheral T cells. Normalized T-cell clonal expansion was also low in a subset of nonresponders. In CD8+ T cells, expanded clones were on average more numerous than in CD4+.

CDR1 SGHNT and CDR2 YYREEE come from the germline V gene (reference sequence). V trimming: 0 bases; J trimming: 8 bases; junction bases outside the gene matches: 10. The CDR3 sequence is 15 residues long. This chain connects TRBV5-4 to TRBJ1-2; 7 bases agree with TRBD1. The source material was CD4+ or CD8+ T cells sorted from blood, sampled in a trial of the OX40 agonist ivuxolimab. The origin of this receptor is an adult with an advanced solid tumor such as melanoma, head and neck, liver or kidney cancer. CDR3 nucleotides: TGTGCCAGCAGCTTGGAGTGGCAGGGGGGAGGCGGCTACACCTTC. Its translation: CASSLEWQGGGGYTF.